This T cell receptor beta chain stems from a study of blood T cells in healthy people across ages. A J-beta primer mix and a sample-barcoded 5' primer were used in a second PCR of roughly 7 to 12 cycles. Unique molecular identifiers of 12 random nucleotides labeled each cDNA. TCRdb recomputed calls from the 5' RACE reads with MiXCR, one row per CDR3 protein. The sample lists hundreds of thousands of distinct CDR3 sequences, approximately 50% occurring once. Germline CDR1 and CDR2: MGHRA and YSYEKL. The CDR3 covers 14 residues. V was clipped by 3 bases and J by 4 bases, with 12 bases between them. Study results and caveats: Per million T cells, TCR beta diversity dropped about linearly as age rose. Expanded clonotype shifts may have been confounded, as the donors had an unknown CMV status.

Details on this clonotype: The antigen remains unidentified.

The individuals who served as donors were healthy Caucasians living in Russia, aged roughly 6 to 95. The source material was blood. J is TRBJ1-2 and V is TRBV4-1; no clear D. The origin of this receptor is a woman aged 60-75 years in good health. The CDR3 sequence: CASSHSQQLYGYTF. The DNA of the CDR3 is TGCGCCAGCAGCCACTCACAACAGCTCTATGGCTACACCTTC.